A single sample gave rise to the 18 T cell receptor beta chains below, sequenced in a study of vaccination and CD4 T cells after COVID-19 (dated by TCRdb to between 2022 and 2023). The protocol used for the library was PCR. This sample was sequenced with an Illumina iSeq 100. DNA from cultured CD4+ T cells was subjected to TCR sequencing with the Oncomine TCR Beta short-read assay at the Johns Hopkins FTIC core. TCRdb took the public reads, trimmed them with fastp at Q25, ran MiXCR for clone calling and kept in-frame beta chains. Every CDR3 protein is listed once, alongside the most common genes and DNA of its rows. The sample profile shows a few thousand distinct CDR3 sequences; about a quarter of them were found once. The ten largest clones add up to approximately 50% of the sample. In the paper's terms, the treatment or condition label means: approximately 11-day PBMC culture with coronavirus spike peptide pools or control peptides (ViraFEST assay). CD4+ T cells from unexposed donors were collected before the COVID-19 pandemic (2011-2018).

Their antigens are not known. The sample consisted of CD4+ T cells from blood, cultured in vitro. Receptors were obtained from a human donor in good health.

Concerning this clonotype itself: One end of the junction varies from germline; a read error may be responsible. The chain employs TRBV19 and TRBJ1-6; 9 nucleotides line up with TRBD1. The germline V gene has CDR1 LNHDA and CDR2 SQIVND (reference sequence). The CDR3 is 20 amino acids. CDR3 amino acids: CTSSTGDRVPLGTYNSPLHF. Written as DNA, the CDR3 is TGTACCAGTAGTACCGGGGACAGGGTGCCCCTTGGGACCTATAATTCACCCCTCCACTTT.

V usage is TRBV18 and J usage is TRBJ1-2; 11 bases agree with TRBD1. Germline CDR1 is KGHSH and CDR2 is LQKENI. V lost 3 bases and J lost 7; bases outside the gene matches: 10. The CDR3 has 16 amino acids. The CDR3 spells CASSPSRTGGAGGYTF. CDR3 DNA sequence: TGTGCCAGCTCACCCTCCCGGACAGGGGGCGCCGGTGGCTACACCTTC.

This clonotype was seen a few times. This sequence joins TRBV6-2 or TRBV6-3 and TRBJ2-7; 12 nucleotides line up with TRBD1. The CDR3 spans 14 residues. Germline V lookup: CDR1 MNHEY, CDR2 SVGEGT. V was clipped by 6 bases and J by 7 bases; unmatched bases: 7. The CDR3 sequence is CASSSGQGAGEQYF. The CDR3 coding sequence is TGTGCCAGCAGCTCGGGACAGGGGGCGGGGGAGCAGTACTTC.

The chain links TRBV12-3 or TRBV12-4 to TRBJ2-3; D possibly corresponds to TRBD1 (7 bases). V was clipped by 8 bases and J by 3 bases, with 12 bases between them. The CDR3 contains 13 residues. CDR3 residues: CASVPGGTDTQYF. In nucleotides, the CDR3 is TGTGCCAGCGTGCCAGGGGGGACAGATACGCAGTATTTT.

The chain combines TRBV5-1 with TRBJ1-2; no reliable D call. V lost 2 bases, J lost 5 bases, and 10 bases lay in between. CDR3 size: 13 residues. Looked up from germline, CDR1 is SGHRS and CDR2 is YFSETQ. The CDR3 sequence: CASSFPGAYGYTF. The CDR3 DNA follows: TGCGCCAGCAGCTTCCCGGGAGCTTATGGCTACACCTTC.

This chain links TRBV7-7 with TRBJ2-2; 7 nucleotides line up with TRBD1. This CDR3 region has 16 residues. Germline V gene data show CDR1 as SSHAT and CDR2 as FNYEAQ (reference sequence). The J segment lost 4 bases and the V segment lost 6 bases, leaving 11 bases of the junction unmatched. The CDR3, as DNA: TGTGCCAGCAGTCCCCAAACGACAGGGTTCACCGGGGAGCTGTTTTTT. Amino acid sequence: CASSPQTTGFTGELFF.

The genes are TRBV7-3 and TRBJ2-2, with D unresolved. This CDR3 region has 15 residues. CDR1 is SGHTA, CDR2 FQGTGA, per germline. V lost 5 bases and J 2 bases, leaving 12 bases between the germline ends. This chain's CDR3 is CASSPARANTGELFF. In nucleotides, the CDR3 is TGTGCCAGCAGCCCTGCCCGGGCCAACACCGGGGAGCTGTTTTTT.

This chain connects TRBV30 to TRBJ2-5; D may be TRBD2 (6 bases). Germline CDR1 GTSNPN, CDR2 SVGIG (reference sequence). V lost 4 bases and J 4 bases, leaving 16 bases between the germline ends. The CDR3 extends over 14 amino acids. The DNA of the CDR3 is TGTGCCTGGACCGAGACTAGGATTTTAGAGACCCAGTACTTC. Its protein product is CAWTETRILETQYF.

V usage is TRBV30 and J usage is TRBJ2-2; D is unresolved. Looked up from germline, CDR1 is GTSNPN and CDR2 is SVGIG (reference sequence). V was clipped by 2 bases and J by 3 bases, with 4 bases between them. This CDR3 contains 12 residues. The CDR3 reads CAWSLYTGELFF. The CDR3 nucleotides are TGTGCCTGGAGTCTCTACACCGGGGAGCTGTTTTTT.

This clonotype has just a few counts. The V call is TRBV2, the J call TRBJ2-2, with TRBD1 as a possible D gene (5 bases). The CDR3 covers 14 residues. Germline V CDR1 and CDR2: SNHLY, FYNNEI. V lost 7 bases and J 2 bases, leaving 11 bases between the germline ends. The CDR3 DNA sequence: TGTGCCAGCAAGGCAGGACATAACACCGGGGAGCTGTTTTTT. This sequence encodes CASKAGHNTGELFF.

The rearrangement joins TRBV28 to TRBJ2-1; D is unresolved. The CDR3 contains 14 residues. Germline V gene sequence: CDR1 MDHEN, CDR2 SYDVKM. With 6 bases removed from V and 8 bases from J, the gap between germline ends came to 17 bases. The CDR3 DNA follows: TGTGCCAGCAGAATGTATTCCCCCCCAGATGAGCAGTTCTTC. It yields the protein CASRMYSPPDEQFF.

This clonotype turned up a few times. The CDR3 bases are TGTGCCAGCAGCAAAGCCGGGACAGGTGGAAATCAGCCCCAGCATTTT. Protein: CASSKAGTGGNQPQHF. The chain carries TRBV21-1 and TRBJ1-5; the table's D call, TRBD1, has no DNA check behind it. TRBV21-1 is a pseudogene locus. CDR3 length equals 16 residues.

This clonotype was seen only a few times. This rearrangement joins TRBV18 to TRBJ1-2, with 7 bases lining up with TRBD1. CDR1 and CDR2 from the germline V gene are KGHSH and LQKENI. J gave up 8 bases and V 3 bases, and 6 bases lay outside the gene matches. The CDR3 has 13 amino acids. The CDR3 region has the DNA TGTGCCAGCTCACCCGGGACAGAACTGGGCTACACCTTC. Translation: CASSPGTELGYTF.

The CDR3 sequence: CASSYQRSYSNQPQHF. The CDR3 region has the DNA TGTGCCAGCAGTTACCAGAGGTCCTATAGCAATCAGCCCCAGCATTTT. The chain recombines TRBV6-2 or TRBV6-3 with TRBJ1-5, with no clear D. CDR1 is MNHEY, CDR2 SVGEGT, per germline. V lost 2 bases, J lost 0 bases, and 11 bases lay in between. The CDR3 totals 16 residues.

This chain joins TRBV7-3 and TRBJ2-5, with D perhaps TRBD2 (5 bases). V lost 3 bases and J lost 4, with 18 bases in between. The CDR3 runs to 16 residues. Germline CDR1 SGHTA, CDR2 FQGTGA. CDR3 sequence: CASSLTLGASAETQYF. CDR3 bases: TGTGCCAGCAGCTTGACCTTGGGAGCCTCAGCAGAGACCCAGTACTTC.

The rearrangement links TRBV6-1 to TRBJ1-5, with D tentatively TRBD1 (5 bases). Trimming left V 2 bases short and J 0 bases short, with 11 bases between. Germline loops: CDR1 MNHNS, CDR2 SASEGT. This CDR3 is 16 amino acids long. Written as DNA, the CDR3 is TGTGCCAGCAGTGAATTGGCAGGGTATAGCAATCAGCCCCAGCATTTT. Amino acid sequence: CASSELAGYSNQPQHF.

The rearrangement joins TRBV6-2 or TRBV6-3 to TRBJ2-3; the D is unclear. Looked up from germline, CDR1 is MNHEY and CDR2 is SVGEGT. The length of the CDR3 is 13 residues. V was clipped by 0 bases and J by 8 bases, with 9 bases between them. The CDR3 bases are TGTGCCAGCAGTTACTCACGGGCTCGTACGCAGTATTTT. Its translation is CASSYSRARTQYF.

This clonotype was found a few times. The chain carries TRBV7-9 and TRBJ1-2, with D perhaps matching TRBD1 (6 bases). From germline, CDR1 is SEHNR and CDR2 FQNEAQ (reference sequence). Trimming pared 5 bases from V and 3 bases from J, leaving 13 bases between. This CDR3 spans 14 amino acids. CDR3 bases: TGTGCCAGCAGCGGAGGGGGGGCCTACTATGGCTACACCTTC. It encodes CASSGGGAYYGYTF.